A single sample gave rise to the 12 T cell receptor beta chains below, sequenced in a study of cytomegalovirus exposure and HLA in healthy donors. Researchers ran the PCR with 60 Vbeta and 13 Jbeta primers. Produced via immunoSEQ multiplex PCR; TCRdb's table is partial and in-frame only. This sample has tens of thousands of clones, with over 60% found just once. The specimen sequenced was PBMCs. The origin of the receptors is a man aged 25-45 years in good health and CMV-seronegative.

CDR3 nucleotide sequence: TGTGCCAGCACTCGTACGGGAGGTGGGGAGCTGTTTTTT. This sequence encodes CASTRTGGGELFF. The chain has TRBV27 and TRBJ2-2; 7 nucleotides match TRBD2. Germline lookup yields CDR1 MNHEY and CDR2 SMNVEV (reference sequence). The CDR3 spans 13 residues. V dropped 7 bases and J dropped 8; count of bases not matched to a gene: 7.

The table lists this clone with a few counts. The chain has TRBV29-1 and TRBJ2-7; possible D gene TRBD2, 5 bases. The ends were cut back, 4 bases at V and 5 bases at J, with 12 bases in the middle. CDR1 and CDR2 from the germline V gene are SQVTM and ANQGSEA. This CDR3 comprises 12 residues. The CDR3 nucleotides read TGCAGCGTTGGAAGAGGGAGCCACGAGCAGTACTTC. Protein product: CSVGRGSHEQYF.

The chain uses TRBV9 and TRBJ1-3; D might be TRBD1 (6 bases). V lost 5 bases to trimming and J lost 2 bases, with 14 bases between them. CDR1 SGDLS and CDR2 YYNGEE come from the germline V gene. This CDR3 is built from 15 residues. CDR3: CASSYRGGTGNTIYF. CDR3 nucleotides: TGTGCCAGCAGTTATAGAGGGGGTACTGGAAACACCATATATTTT.

This clone has a handful of counts. CDR3: CASSYGALAGGPNEQFF. In nucleotides, the CDR3 is TGTGCCAGCAGTTACGGCGCCCTAGCGGGGGGGCCCAATGAGCAGTTCTTC. The rearrangement joins TRBV13 to TRBJ2-1, with 12 bases lining up with TRBD2. The CDR3 sequence is 17 residues long. V trimming: 6 bases; J trimming: 6 bases; junction bases outside the gene matches: 12. Looked up from germline, CDR1 is PRHDT and CDR2 is FYEKMQ (reference sequence). The full variable domain, its missing parts supplied by reference TRBV13 and TRBJ2-1, is AAGVIQSPRHLIKEKRETATLKCYPIPRHDTVYWYQQGPGQDPQFLISFYEKMQSDKGSIPDRFSAQQFSDYHSELNMSSLELGDSALYFCASSYGALAGGPNEQFFGPGTRLTVL.

The rearrangement links TRBV9 to TRBJ1-5, with TRBD1 matching over 7 bases. This CDR3 comprises 15 residues. V dropped 0 bases and J dropped 5; count of bases not matched to a gene: 5. Looked up from germline, CDR1 is SGDLS and CDR2 is YYNGEE. The CDR3 region is CASSVGVQGHQPQHF. CDR3 coding DNA: TGTGCCAGCAGCGTAGGTGTACAGGGGCATCAGCCCCAGCATTTT.

A few counts support this clone. The chain employs TRBV18 and TRBJ2-7; 8 bases match TRBD1. The CDR3 runs to 15 residues. The germline gives CDR1 KGHSH, CDR2 LQKENI. V shed 9 bases, J shed 2 bases, and the junction held 12 bases outside the gene matches. CDR3 sequence reads: CASSTGTGQPYEQYF. In DNA, the CDR3 is TGTGCCAGTTCAACCGGGACAGGACAACCCTACGAGCAGTACTTC.

J is TRBJ2-5 and V is TRBV20-1; D remains ambiguous. Germline V lookup: CDR1 DFQATT, CDR2 SNEGSKA (reference sequence). With 4 bases removed from V and 5 bases from J, the gap between germline ends came to 8 bases. The CDR3 runs to 11 residues. The CDR3 DNA follows: TGCAGTGCTACGAACGGGGAGACCCAGTACTTC. Translation gives CSATNGETQYF.

The chain joins TRBV7-2 to TRBJ2-7, with TRBD2 as a possible D gene (5 bases). V was cut by 5 bases and J by 1 base, with 12 bases left in between. Germline values: CDR1 SGHTA, CDR2 FQGNSA. CDR3 size: 14 residues. The CDR3 DNA sequence: TGTGCCAGCAGCATAGGTTCGGGGTCCTACGAGCAGTACTTC. Encoded protein: CASSIGSGSYEQYF.

The J gene is TRBJ1-5, the V gene TRBV30, with unresolved D. CDR1 is GTSNPN, CDR2 SVGIG, per germline (reference sequence). The CDR3 has 14 amino acids. V was pared by 0 bases and J by 2 bases, with 8 bases between. The CDR3 DNA sequence: TGTGCCTGGAGTGTACGTTCGGGCAATCAGCCCCAGCATTTT. Translated, it gives CAWSVRSGNQPQHF.

The V and J genes are TRBV19 and TRBJ1-5, with D uncertain. There are 15 residues in the CDR3. Deletions cut 5 bases from V and 7 bases from J, with 18 bases between. Germline V gives CDR1 LNHDA, CDR2 SQIVND (reference sequence). This CDR3 reads CASSAPGPGYQPQHF. CDR3 nucleotides: TGTGCCAGTAGTGCCCCCGGGCCGGGGTACCAGCCCCAGCATTTT.

This rearrangement joins TRBV7-9 to TRBJ2-2; 10 positions agree with TRBD1. The CDR3 is made up of 16 amino acids. Per germline, CDR1 SEHNR and CDR2 FQNEAQ (reference sequence). The V gene end was trimmed by 5 bases and the J gene end by 3 bases; junction bases not matched to a gene: 6. The CDR3 here is CASSPRQGADTGELFF. As DNA, the CDR3 is TGTGCCAGCAGCCCTCGACAGGGGGCGGACACCGGGGAGCTGTTTTTT.

This chain uses TRBV10-1 with TRBJ2-2; 13 positions match TRBD2. The CDR3 has 16 residues. Germline values: CDR1 WNHNN, CDR2 SYGVQD (reference sequence). The ends lost 7 bases at V and 2 bases at J; junction bases unmatched: 4. This CDR3 reads CASNRTSGGNTGELFF. For the CDR3, the DNA is TGCGCCAGCAACCGGACTAGCGGGGGCAACACCGGGGAGCTGTTTTTT.